The rows below give T cell receptor beta chains drawn from one sample of a study of identical twins. TCRdb analysed the 5' RACE reads with MiXCR anew, one entry per CDR3 protein. Among hundreds of thousands of distinct CDR3 sequences listed, about 20% were seen once. These data also featured in a second study, about T cells expressing NK-cell markers.

The sequencing sample was made of PBMCs. Receptor source: a young woman in good health. Both conserved end residues are part of each CDR3. Each record gives: CDR3 DNA, CDR3 protein, J gene, clone size, D gene, V gene. D genes are given only for firm matches. Size values are once, few and many counts, or a class for expanded clones, and some rows have none.

CDR3 DNA: TGCAGTGCCAATGAGCGGTCCAAGTCCTACAATGAGCAGTTCTTC
CDR3 protein: CSANERSKSYNEQFF
J gene: TRBJ2-1
clone size: -
D gene: -
V gene: TRBV20-1

CDR3 DNA: TGTGCCTGCAGTTTAGCGCTAAGGATGGGGGCGGTTGGGGCCAACGTCCTGACTTTC
CDR3 protein: CACSLALRMGAVGANVLTF
J gene: TRBJ2-6
clone size: -
D gene: -
V gene: TRBV12-3/TRBV12-4

CDR3 DNA: TGTGCCAGCAGCGCCTCTAGAGTCCGGGATATTTACGAGCAGTACTTC
CDR3 protein: CASSASRVRDIYEQYF
J gene: TRBJ2-7
clone size: few
D gene: -
V gene: TRBV7-9

CDR3 DNA: TGTGCCAGCAGTCCGGAGGCTGGGGCCAACGTCCTGACTTTC
CDR3 protein: CASSPEAGANVLTF
J gene: TRBJ2-6
clone size: -
D gene: -
V gene: TRBV27

CDR3 DNA: TGTGCCATCAGAGGGGGCTCGGTGTCGATCGGCTACACCTTC
CDR3 protein: CAIRGGSVSIGYTF
J gene: TRBJ1-2
clone size: -
D gene: TRBD1
V gene: TRBV10-3

CDR3 DNA: TGTGCCTCAAGGCCAGTTTCGTACGAGCAGTACTTC
CDR3 protein: CASRPVSYEQYF
J gene: TRBJ2-7
clone size: -
D gene: -
V gene: TRBV2

CDR3 DNA: TGTGCCAGCAGCTTAGGGTCGGACGGGTTTTACATTCAGTACTTC
CDR3 protein: CASSLGSDGFYIQYF
J gene: TRBJ2-4
clone size: -
D gene: -
V gene: TRBV7-2

CDR3 DNA: TGCGCCAGCAGCTTGTACGGACTAGCGGGGGGCGAGCAGTACTTC
CDR3 protein: CASSLYGLAGGEQYF
J gene: TRBJ2-7
clone size: -
D gene: TRBD2
V gene: TRBV5-1

CDR3 DNA: TGTGCCAGCAGTTCGTTCCCTCCGACTAGCGGGAGCTCCTACAATGAGCAGTTCTTC
CDR3 protein: CASSSFPPTSGSSYNEQFF
J gene: TRBJ2-1
clone size: -
D gene: TRBD2
V gene: TRBV6-5

CDR3 DNA: TGTGCCAGCATAAAAGCAGGGGGCCGTTACAATGAGCAGTTCTTC
CDR3 protein: CASIKAGGRYNEQFF
J gene: TRBJ2-1
clone size: few
D gene: TRBD1
V gene: TRBV12-3/TRBV12-4